These 22 T cell receptor beta chains were all obtained from the same sample, sequenced in a study of CD8+ T cells in alopecia areata. Isolated RNA was reverse transcribed into cDNA used as the sequencing template. Data came from immunoSEQ multiplex PCR; TCRdb stores just in-frame clones and leaves some out. Of about 270,000 clones in the sample, around 64% were seen once. Stated treatment: oral pan-JAK inhibitor, 5-10 mg twice daily. The material was CD4+ T cells sorted from blood, obtained around week 53, from a patient treated with tofacitinib. These receptors came from a human donor with alopecia areata.

J is TRBJ2-1 and V is TRBV6-5; D remains ambiguous. The CDR3 covers 14 residues. Germline V gene sequence: CDR1 MNHEY, CDR2 SVGAGI. V was shortened by 2 bases and J by 6 bases, with 11 bases between the two germline ends. The chain's CDR3 is CASSYAVRVNEQFF. CDR3 DNA: TGTGCCAGCAGTTACGCGGTCCGGGTCAATGAGCAGTTCTTC.

This clone was seen more than once but under ten times. Additional DNA sequences in this sample encode the identical CDR3. CDR3: CATTRGAEETQYF. CDR3 nucleotide sequence: TGTGCCACGACACGGGGGGCGGAAGAGACCCAGTACTTC. The rearrangement joins TRBV15 to TRBJ2-5; TRBD2 might be the D (7 bases). The CDR3 covers 13 residues. CDR1 and CDR2 from the germline V gene are LNHNV and YYDKDF (reference sequence). Deletions cut 9 bases from V and 3 bases from J, with 14 bases between. Complete variable domain (other parts from reference TRBV15 and TRBJ2-5): DAMVIQNPRYQVTQFGKPVTLSCSQTLNHNVMYWYQQKSSQAPKLLFHYYDKDFNNEADTPDNFQSRRPNTSFCFLDIRSPGLGDTAMYLCATTRGAEETQYFGPGTRLLVL.

The chain joins TRBV9 to TRBJ2-5, with TRBD2 matching 8 bases. CDR1 and CDR2 (germline): SGDLS, YYNGEE. Trimming removed 0 bases from V and 2 bases from J; junction bases left unmatched: 3. The CDR3 runs to 15 residues. CDR3 protein: CASSVEAGGQETQYF. CDR3 nucleotides: TGTGCCAGCAGCGTAGAGGCGGGGGGTCAAGAGACCCAGTACTTC.

This clone was counted a few times. Other DNA sequences within the sample encode an identical CDR3. The rearrangement links TRBV29-1 to TRBJ2-7, with TRBD2 as a possible D gene (6 bases). The CDR3 has 12 amino acids. Trimming removed 6 bases from V and 2 bases from J, with 11 bases in between. Germline V gives CDR1 SQVTM, CDR2 ANQGSEA. CDR3: CSVRDSPYEQYF. The CDR3 DNA reads TGCAGCGTCCGGGACTCTCCCTACGAGCAGTACTTC.

This chain connects TRBV4-2 to TRBJ2-5; no firm D call. CDR3 length: 11 residues. Between the trimmed V and J ends, which lost 0 bases and 6 bases, there was a span of 2 bases. Germline loops: CDR1 LGHNA, CDR2 YNFKEQ. The CDR3 spells CASSQEKTQYF. Here the CDR3 DNA reads TGTGCCAGCAGCCAAGAGAAGACCCAGTACTTC.

The J gene is TRBJ2-3, the V gene TRBV29-1, with D possibly called TRBD1 or TRBD2 (6 bases each). Germline CDR1 reads SQVTM; CDR2 reads ANQGSEA. This CDR3 is 14 amino acids long. Trimming shortened V by 5 bases and J by 0 bases, and 12 bases separated the two germline ends. This CDR3 is CSVRGRPSTDTQYF. For the CDR3, the DNA is TGCAGCGTTCGGGGGCGCCCTAGCACAGATACGCAGTATTTT.

This clone was seen a handful of times. This chain joins TRBV29-1 and TRBJ1-1, with D possibly being TRBD1 (6 bases). Between the trimmed V and J ends, which lost 8 bases and 4 bases, there was a span of 17 bases. The CDR3 covers 13 residues. Germline CDR1 and CDR2: SQVTM and ANQGSEA. The chain's CDR3 is CSSQRGAPTEAFF. As DNA, the CDR3 is TGCAGCTCCCAGAGGGGGGCGCCCACTGAAGCTTTCTTT.

This chain connects TRBV10-3 to TRBJ2-1; TRBD2 is a possible D gene (6 bases). V dropped 2 bases and J dropped 9 bases, with 11 bases sitting between them. CDR3 length equals 13 residues. In germline, CDR1 is ENHRY, CDR2 SYGVKD. CDR3 in DNA: TGTGCCATCAGTGAGGGACTAACCAGTGAGCAGTTCTTC. It codes for CAISEGLTSEQFF.

V and J are TRBV29-1 and TRBJ1-5; D is perhaps TRBD1 (6 bases). Trimming took 5 bases from V and 7 from J, leaving 15 bases between them. Germline V gene lookup returns CDR1 SQVTM and CDR2 ANQGSEA. The CDR3 sequence is 13 residues long. This chain's CDR3 is CSVRNREEQPQHF. CDR3 bases: TGCAGCGTTAGGAACAGGGAGGAGCAGCCCCAGCATTTT.

The rearrangement links TRBV11-2 to TRBJ2-1; D gene uncertain. Germline V CDR1 and CDR2: SGHAT, FQNNGV. The ends were cut back, 4 bases at V and 6 bases at J, with 13 bases in the middle. The length of the CDR3 is 14 residues. The CDR3 bases are TGTGCCAGCAGCTCCTTGACCCGTCTCAATGAGCAGTTCTTC. This encodes CASSSLTRLNEQFF.

The chain links TRBV27 to TRBJ2-3, with 8 bases aligning to TRBD1. The ends lost 3 bases at V and 1 base at J; junction bases unmatched: 3. The germline gives CDR1 MNHEY, CDR2 SMNVEV (reference sequence). The CDR3 sequence is 15 residues long. The CDR3 sequence is CASSFGRGRTDTQYF. Here the CDR3 DNA reads TGTGCCAGCAGTTTCGGCAGGGGGCGCACAGATACGCAGTATTTT.

This clone has only a few counts. The chain links TRBV30 to TRBJ2-3; perhaps D is TRBD1 or TRBD2 (5 bases each). Germline V gene data show CDR1 as GTSNPN and CDR2 as SVGIG (reference sequence). This CDR3 spans 12 amino acids. V was trimmed by 5 bases and J by 1 base, leaving 7 bases between them. Here the CDR3 reads CAWQGGTDTQYF. CDR3 DNA: TGTGCCTGGCAGGGAGGCACAGATACGCAGTATTTT.

The V and J genes are TRBV27 and TRBJ2-7; no clear D gene. CDR1 is MNHEY, CDR2 SMNVEV, per germline (reference sequence). The CDR3 has 11 amino acids. The ends were cut back, 4 bases at V and 4 bases at J, with 5 bases in the middle. CDR3 in amino acids: CASSSQYEQYF. The CDR3 DNA sequence: TGTGCCAGCAGTTCCCAATACGAGCAGTACTTC.

The chain employs TRBV7-9 and TRBJ1-2; D is undetermined. Germline-derived CDR1 and CDR2 are SEHNR and FQNEAQ (reference sequence). The V end was cut by 9 bases, the J end by 3 bases, with 11 bases between. This CDR3 contains 12 residues. CDR3 in amino acids: CASRWADYGYTF. In nucleotides, the CDR3 is TGTGCCAGTCGATGGGCGGACTATGGCTACACCTTC.

The CDR3 sequence is CALRGSSYMQYF. The CDR3 region has the DNA TGTGCCCTCAGGGGGTCATCCTACATGCAGTACTTC. This rearrangement joins TRBV30 to TRBJ2-7; TRBD1 aligns across 7 bases. V lost 8 bases, J lost 9 bases, and 13 bases stayed unmatched. The CDR3 runs to 12 residues. Germline CDR1 and CDR2: GTSNPN and SVGIG (reference sequence).

This clone was picked up a small number of times. This rearrangement joins TRBV9 to TRBJ2-1, with TRBD2 identical over 13 bases. The CDR3 sequence is 16 residues long. After removal of 4 bases from V and 1 base from J, the junction contained 2 bases not matched to a gene. Germline-derived CDR1 and CDR2 are SGDLS and YYNGEE. CDR3 loop: CASSLLAGGSYNEQFF. CDR3 nucleotide sequence: TGTGCCAGCAGCTTACTAGCGGGGGGGTCCTACAATGAGCAGTTCTTC. The whole variable domain, remainder taken from reference TRBV9 and TRBJ2-1, is DSGVTQTPKHLITATGQRVTLRCSPRSGDLSVYWYQQSLDQGLQFLIQYYNGEERAKGNILERFSAQQFPDLHSELNLSSLELGDSALYFCASSLLAGGSYNEQFFGPGTRLTVL.

This clone appeared a single time. This chain uses TRBV19 with TRBJ1-1; the D gene is possibly TRBD1 (5 bases). Deletions cut 6 bases from V and 1 base from J, with 12 bases between. Germline CDR1 and CDR2: LNHDA and SQIVND (reference sequence). CDR3 length: 14 amino acids. In DNA, the CDR3 is TGTGCCAGTAGCCAGACAGTCCAGAACACTGAAGCTTTCTTT. It codes for CASSQTVQNTEAFF.

The V gene is TRBV29-1, the J gene TRBJ2-6; D unclear. The CDR3 is 16 residues long. With 0 bases removed from V and 0 bases from J, the gap between germline ends came to 9 bases. The germline V gene has CDR1 SQVTM and CDR2 ANQGSEA. This CDR3 is CSVEDQDGSGANVLTF. CDR3 in DNA: TGCAGCGTTGAAGATCAGGACGGCTCTGGGGCCAACGTCCTGACTTTC. Supplemented by reference TRBV29-1 and TRBJ2-6, the full variable domain reads SAVISQKPSRDICQRGTSLTIQCQVDSQVTMMFWYRQQPGQSLTLIATANQGSEATYESGFVIDKFPISRPNLTFSTLTVSNMSPEDSSIYLCSVEDQDGSGANVLTFGAGSRLTVL.

The chain is built from TRBV2 and TRBJ2-1, with TRBD2 as a possible D gene (5 bases). The CDR3 spans 14 residues. The V end lost 2 bases, the J end lost 2 bases, and 7 bases lay between the germline ends. Looked up from germline, CDR1 is SNHLY and CDR2 is FYNNEI. The CDR3 reads CASSEHGAYNEQFF. DNA of the CDR3: TGTGCCAGCAGTGAACACGGGGCCTACAATGAGCAGTTCTTC.

V and J are TRBV5-1 and TRBJ2-1; 7 bases agree with TRBD1. V was pared by 4 bases and J by 4 bases, with 11 bases of the junction left unmatched. The length of the CDR3 is 16 residues. Germline CDR1 reads SGHRS; CDR2 reads YFSETQ. As DNA, the CDR3 is TGCGCCAGCAGCCCAGAACCCGGGACAGTTTACAATGAGCAGTTCTTC. As protein: CASSPEPGTVYNEQFF.

Remarks on this clone: The sample has other DNA sequences that encode this CDR3 too. The chain joins TRBV30 to TRBJ2-6; no clear D. Germline V lookup: CDR1 GTSNPN, CDR2 SVGIG (reference sequence). The length of the CDR3 is 15 residues. Trimming left V 0 bases short and J 0 bases short, with 6 bases between. CDR3 sequence (DNA): TGTGCCTGGAGTGTTGGAATCTCTGGGGCCAACGTCCTGACTTTC. It specifies CAWSVGISGANVLTF.

J is TRBJ2-1 and V is TRBV7-2; D remains unclear. Trimming left V 5 bases short and J 8 bases short, with 10 bases between. The germline CDR1 and CDR2 sequences are SGHTA and FQGNSA. CDR3 length: 12 amino acids. This CDR3 reads CASSRVWDEQFF. CDR3 DNA sequence: TGTGCCAGCAGCCGAGTGTGGGATGAGCAGTTCTTC.